This T cell receptor beta chain is drawn from a study of blood T cell repertoires in COVID-19 (dated by TCRdb to the early 2020s). With respect to the entire study: Samples from collaborators originated in the United States, Italy and Spain and spanned both the acute and convalescent phases of COVID-19. The prospective study material was composed of cDNA or gDNA derived from T cells, B-cell-depleted T cells, or PBMCs. The samples were drawn from the first 160 participants of the ongoing ImmuneRACE study and from 1,254 subjects provided by 6 global collaborators. Subjects who had been exposed to COVID-19, were actively infected with it, or had recovered from it provided the deeply sampled blood TCRbeta repertoires that made up the dataset. Where available, HLA class I and class II types were taken from metadata supplied by the sample provider and were not determined by assay-based typing. The repertoires were released in a freely available public database intended as a resource for research on the immune response to SARS-CoV-2. Nearly every sample came with metadata listing a de-identified subject ID, COVID-19 status, age in years and sex. Overall study outcomes, separate from this receptor: The quantity of clinical and demographic metadata differed by source and by participant and was supplied without curation.

Samples from volunteer blood donors who had recovered from COVID-19 were contributed by a second Seattle source. Collaborating institutions collected whole blood in K2EDTA tubes following their own protocols. For TCRbeta analysis, collaborators shipped samples as frozen whole blood, isolated PBMCs, or DNA extracted from either of those sample types. Regarding this clone: No antigen is known for it. No much larger clone exists at a distance of one base, and base qualities are not known.

The junction shows trimming of 2 bases on V and 4 bases on J, plus 11 bases between the germline ends. Measured from the cysteine to the phenylalanine, the CDR3 is 15 residues long. CDR3 DNA only is kept here, 45 bases in frame from base 1. The germline V gene (reference sequence) sets CDR1 to MNHNY and CDR2 to SVGAGI. The immunoSEQ Assay, a bias-controlled multiplex PCR, was used to amplify TCRbeta CDR3 regions from genomic DNA. As for the authors' bioinformatics: Within the assay, amplification of reference gene primers was used to estimate how many nucleated cells each sample contained. To quantify the absolute abundance of each unique TCRbeta CDR3 rearrangement, sequence reads were collapsed and filtered. For each sample, productive Simpson clonality was calculated by taking the square root of Simpson's diversity index across productive rearrangements. The immuneACCESS repertoire file appears here via TCRdb, limited to in-frame rearrangements. These files lack a portion of the clones; in checked studies, under half of the deficit traces to unresolved V genes, and the cause of the others is not known. V, J and clone size derive from that table, while D and trimming were established from the DNA sequence. In this sample the table shows about 170,000 clones, approximately 86% of which occur a single time. The top ten clones comprise approximately 1.3% of the sample.

This receptor was obtained from a man in his sixties who had recovered from COVID-19. The sequence joins TRBV6-6 to TRBJ2-2; the D gene is perhaps TRBD2, on 5 matching bases. Sequenced sample: peripheral blood. The sequence in DNA is TGTGCCAGCAGTTACGCCTCGGACTTCACCGGGGAGCTGTTTTTT. Its translation reads: CASSYASDFTGELFF.